One and the same sample provided the 30 T cell receptor beta chains below, sequenced in a study of CXCR3-negative and CXCR3-positive naive CD8 T cells. These receptors lack a known antigen. General study findings and limits: Against CXCR3-negative naive cells, CXCR3-positive naive cells showed more hydrophobic TRB CDR3s.

It was by 5' RACE with UMI labels that the TRB cDNA libraries were prepared. TCRdb re-called the 5' RACE reads; one entry per CDR3 protein, DNA not given. The listing records just under 65,000 distinct CDR3 sequences. Sample: naive CXCR3+ CD8+ T cells from blood. Subset here: CD45RO-CCR7+CD27+CD95- naive CD8+ T cells expressing CXCR3 (TNR3+). The receptors were gathered from a human donor in good health. Some clones in this sample may be carry-over from other donors' samples.

The chain has TRBV2 and TRBJ2-5; with no DNA, the TCRdb D assignment of TRBD2 cannot be verified. Germline CDR1 reads SNHLY; CDR2 reads FYNNEI. The CDR3 extends over 16 amino acids. The CDR3 reads CASSVSGTSGGETQYF.

The rearrangement uses TRBV9 and TRBJ2-1; TCRdb's D gene call, TRBD1, goes unchecked for lack of DNA. CDR1 and CDR2 (germline): SGDLS, YYNGEE. The CDR3 loop spans 14 amino acids. The CDR3: CASSVGGIYNEQFF.

The rearrangement joins TRBV11-2 to TRBJ1-1. Germline assignment: CDR1 SGHAT and CDR2 FQNNGV. The CDR3 sequence is 15 residues long. The CDR3 is CASSFSFAWDTEAFF.

This rearrangement joins TRBV11-2 to TRBJ2-1; checking the TCRdb D call of TRBD2 is not possible without DNA. This CDR3 region has 15 residues. Looked up from germline, CDR1 is SGHAT and CDR2 is FQNNGV. The CDR3 region is CASSDAGNQYNEQFF.

The chain carries TRBV7-7 and TRBJ1-1; no DNA is available, so the TRBD1 call from TCRdb remains unchecked. Germline CDR1 and CDR2: SSHAT and FNYEAQ (reference sequence). The CDR3 loop spans 13 amino acids. The CDR3 protein is CASGEGLNTEAFF.

This chain links TRBV7-9 with TRBJ2-1; TCRdb indicates TRBD1, and absent DNA this call remains unverified. The CDR3 covers 12 residues. The germline V gene has CDR1 SEHNR and CDR2 FQNEAQ (reference sequence). The chain's CDR3 is CASRRGDNEQFF.

This sequence joins TRBV29-1 and TRBJ1-1. CDR1 SQVTM and CDR2 ANQGSEA come from the germline V gene. This CDR3 is built from 13 residues. This CDR3 is CSVPEDLNTEAFF. Full variable domain (remainder filled in from reference TRBV29-1 and TRBJ1-1): SAVISQKPSRDICQRGTSLTIQCQVDSQVTMMFWYRQQPGQSLTLIATANQGSEATYESGFVIDKFPISRPNLTFSTLTVSNMSPEDSSIYLCSVPEDLNTEAFFGQGTRLTVV.

The V gene is TRBV20-1, the J gene TRBJ1-1; TCRdb returns TRBD1, unconfirmable since there is no DNA. Germline V gene sequence: CDR1 DFQATT, CDR2 SNEGSKA (reference sequence). CDR3 size: 17 residues. The CDR3 sequence is CSARDRRVLKGPTEAFF.

The chain combines TRBV23-1 with TRBJ2-3. TRBV23-1 is identified as an open reading frame with a role that is uncertain. The CDR3 contains 15 residues. CDR3 region: CASSRSTMLSDTQYF.

The chain joins TRBV28 to TRBJ2-7; the D gene TCRdb calls, TRBD2, cannot be checked with no DNA. The CDR3 covers 16 residues. Germline V gene data show CDR1 as MDHEN and CDR2 as SYDVKM. This CDR3 is CASSLPPAGLPYEQYF.

V gene TRBV19 combines with J gene TRBJ2-1; the D call from TCRdb, TRBD2, cannot be confirmed without DNA. The CDR3 totals 13 residues. Germline lookup yields CDR1 LNHDA and CDR2 SQIVND (reference sequence). CDR3: CASSMGSRSEQFF.

The V gene is TRBV6-2 or TRBV6-3, the J gene TRBJ2-2; checking the TCRdb D call of TRBD1 is not possible without DNA. Germline CDR1 is MNHEY and CDR2 is SVGEGT. The CDR3 runs 14 residues. CDR3 protein: CASSPGQTTGELFF.

The chain has TRBV6-2 or TRBV6-3 and TRBJ2-1; TCRdb calls TRBD1, which cannot be checked without DNA. Germline V CDR1 and CDR2: MNHEY, SVGEGT. The CDR3 loop spans 13 amino acids. The CDR3 loop is CASRGQTYNEQFF.

The rearrangement joins TRBV29-1 to TRBJ2-7; TCRdb designates TRBD2, a call that cannot be tested without DNA. From germline, CDR1 is SQVTM and CDR2 ANQGSEA. This CDR3 is 15 amino acids long. The CDR3 sequence: CSVEDGLVGPYEQYF.

The V and J genes are TRBV7-9 and TRBJ2-1; the TCRdb D gene call, TRBD1, has no DNA to confirm it. In germline, CDR1 is SEHNR, CDR2 FQNEAQ (reference sequence). This CDR3 is 14 amino acids long. The CDR3 reads CASSLELRGGEQFF.

This chain links TRBV7-8 with TRBJ1-5; TCRdb lists TRBD1, though no DNA is available to test this call. The V gene's germline CDR1 is SGHVS and CDR2 FQNEAQ. The CDR3 has 17 residues. The CDR3 spells CASSTAVGGDKRQPQHF.

The chain carries TRBV7-9 and TRBJ2-5; TCRdb gives TRBD2 as the D gene, but with no DNA this cannot be confirmed. Germline V lookup: CDR1 SEHNR, CDR2 FQNEAQ (reference sequence). This CDR3 region has 14 residues. CDR3 region: CASSPPARVETQYF.

This chain uses TRBV5-4 with TRBJ2-1; TCRdb's D gene call, TRBD1, goes unchecked for lack of DNA. Per the germline V gene, CDR1 is SGHNT and CDR2 is YYREEE (reference sequence). The CDR3 is 16 residues long. The chain's CDR3 is CASRQNRDLMYNEQFF.

This chain connects TRBV29-1 to TRBJ2-7; the TRBD2 assignment by TCRdb is unverifiable without DNA. Germline V gene sequence: CDR1 SQVTM, CDR2 ANQGSEA. There are 14 residues in the CDR3. This CDR3 is CSVEKTSGGYEQYF.

The V call is TRBV7-8, the J call TRBJ2-5. Germline V lookup: CDR1 SGHVS, CDR2 FQNEAQ. The length of the CDR3 is 13 residues. Here the CDR3 reads CAGQRENTVTQYF. The whole variable domain, remainder taken from reference TRBV7-8 and TRBJ2-5, is GAGVSQSPRYKVAKRGQDVALRCDPISGHVSLFWYQQALGQGPEFLTYFQNEAQLDKSGLPSDRFFAERPEGSVSTLKIQRTQQEDSAVYLCAGQRENTVTQYFGPGTRLLVL.

The chain combines TRBV12-3 or TRBV12-4 with TRBJ2-2; TCRdb's D call of TRBD2 is untestable without DNA. CDR3 length: 13 amino acids. The CDR3 loop is CAMQGGHTGELFF.

The rearrangement uses TRBV28 and TRBJ2-5; the D gene TCRdb calls, TRBD1, cannot be checked with no DNA. The CDR3 totals 13 residues. Germline assignment: CDR1 MDHEN and CDR2 SYDVKM. The CDR3 is CASRFTGEETQYF.

The rearrangement joins TRBV5-4 to TRBJ2-1; the D gene TCRdb calls, TRBD2, cannot be checked with no DNA. Germline loops: CDR1 SGHNT, CDR2 YYREEE (reference sequence). The CDR3 covers 20 residues. The CDR3 spells CASSFDTNPTLAGGPYEQFF.

This chain uses TRBV5-5 with TRBJ1-2; TCRdb returns TRBD1, unconfirmable since there is no DNA. This CDR3 is 14 amino acids long. Germline lookup yields CDR1 SGHKS and CDR2 YYEKEE (reference sequence). CDR3 protein: CASRLGTGVYGYTF.

V usage is TRBV7-9 and J usage is TRBJ1-3; TCRdb calls TRBD1, which cannot be checked without DNA. The CDR3 spans 17 residues. Germline-derived CDR1 and CDR2 are SEHNR and FQNEAQ (reference sequence). This CDR3 reads CASSSSGDRRSGNTIYF.

This clonotype is labeled medium-sized (0.01 to 0.1%) based on frequency. The J gene is TRBJ2-1, the V gene TRBV6-2 or TRBV6-3. The CDR3 loop spans 16 amino acids. Germline-derived CDR1 and CDR2 are MNHEY and SVGEGT. CDR3 residues: CASSYVGGGSYNEQFF.

This chain links TRBV5-1 with TRBJ2-2. The CDR3 runs 12 residues. Germline lookup yields CDR1 SGHRS and CDR2 YFSETQ. The CDR3 loop reads CASCRISGELFF.

The chain combines TRBV27 with TRBJ1-1; absent DNA, TCRdb's TRBD1 call cannot be checked. The CDR3 sequence is 14 residues long. Germline assignment: CDR1 MNHEY and CDR2 SMNVEV (reference sequence). The chain's CDR3 is CASSLGQGRAVAFF.

CDR3 amino acids: CATGTPDNEQFF. The V and J genes are TRBV10-3 and TRBJ2-1. The CDR3 spans 12 residues. Germline CDR1 reads ENHRY; CDR2 reads SYGVKD.

This sequence joins TRBV5-1 and TRBJ2-5. The germline V gene encodes CDR1 SGHRS and CDR2 YFSETQ. This CDR3 contains 12 residues. CDR3 residues: CASSLEWETQYF.